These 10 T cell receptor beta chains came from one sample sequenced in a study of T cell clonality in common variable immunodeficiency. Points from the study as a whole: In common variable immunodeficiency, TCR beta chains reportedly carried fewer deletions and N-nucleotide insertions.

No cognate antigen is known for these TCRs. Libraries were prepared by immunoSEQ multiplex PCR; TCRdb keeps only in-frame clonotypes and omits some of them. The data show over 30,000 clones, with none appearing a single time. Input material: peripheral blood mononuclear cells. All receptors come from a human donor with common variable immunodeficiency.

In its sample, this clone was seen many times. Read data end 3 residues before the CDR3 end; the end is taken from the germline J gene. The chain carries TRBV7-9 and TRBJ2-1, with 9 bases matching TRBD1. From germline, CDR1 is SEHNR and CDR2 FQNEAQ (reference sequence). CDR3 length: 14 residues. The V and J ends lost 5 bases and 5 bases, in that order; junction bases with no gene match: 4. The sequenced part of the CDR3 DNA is TGTGCCAGCAGCACGTGGACAGGGGACAATGAG. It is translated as CASSTWTGDNE. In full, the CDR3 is CASSTWTGDNEQFF.

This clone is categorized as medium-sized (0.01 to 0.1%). The CDR3 spells CASSVADNEQFF. The sequenced part of the CDR3 DNA is TGTGCCAGCAGCGTAGCTGACAATGAG. The rearrangement joins TRBV9 to TRBJ2-1, with D unclear. The read terminates 3 residues before the CDR3 end, so the remaining end is supplied by the germline J gene. The ends were cut back, 0 bases at V and 5 bases at J, with 3 bases in the middle. CDR1 is SGDLS and CDR2 is YYNGEE in the germline V gene. The CDR3 has 12 residues.

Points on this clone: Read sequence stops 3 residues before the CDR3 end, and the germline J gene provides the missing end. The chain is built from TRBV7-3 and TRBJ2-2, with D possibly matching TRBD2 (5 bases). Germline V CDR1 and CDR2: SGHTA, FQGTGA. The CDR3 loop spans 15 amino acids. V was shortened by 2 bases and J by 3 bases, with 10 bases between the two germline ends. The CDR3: CASSLGPRDTGELFF. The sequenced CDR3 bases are TGTGCCAGCAGCTTAGGCCCGAGGGACACCGGGGAG.

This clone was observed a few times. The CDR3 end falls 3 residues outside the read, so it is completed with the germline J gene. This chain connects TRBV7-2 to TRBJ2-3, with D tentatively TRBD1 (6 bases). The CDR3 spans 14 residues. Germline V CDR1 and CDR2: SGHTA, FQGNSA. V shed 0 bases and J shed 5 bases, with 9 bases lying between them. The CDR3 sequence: CASSLARGGDTQYF. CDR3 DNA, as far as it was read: TGTGCCAGCAGCTTAGCGCGAGGGGGAGATACG.

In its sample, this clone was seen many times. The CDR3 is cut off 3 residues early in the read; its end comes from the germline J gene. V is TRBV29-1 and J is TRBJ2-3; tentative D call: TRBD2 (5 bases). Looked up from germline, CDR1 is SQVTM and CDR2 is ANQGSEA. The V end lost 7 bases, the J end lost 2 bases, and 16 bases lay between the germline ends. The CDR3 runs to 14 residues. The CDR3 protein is CSAGLFPSTDTQYF. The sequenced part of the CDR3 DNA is TGCAGCGCTGGACTGTTCCCTTCCACAGATACG.

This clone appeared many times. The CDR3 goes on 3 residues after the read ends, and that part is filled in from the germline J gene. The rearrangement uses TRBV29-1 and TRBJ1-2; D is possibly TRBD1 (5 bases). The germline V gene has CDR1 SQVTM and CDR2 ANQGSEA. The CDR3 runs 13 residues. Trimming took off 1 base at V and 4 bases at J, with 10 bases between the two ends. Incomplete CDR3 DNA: TGCAGCGTTGAAGGGGGGGGGACCTATGGC. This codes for CSVEGGGTYG. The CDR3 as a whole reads CSVEGGGTYGYTF.

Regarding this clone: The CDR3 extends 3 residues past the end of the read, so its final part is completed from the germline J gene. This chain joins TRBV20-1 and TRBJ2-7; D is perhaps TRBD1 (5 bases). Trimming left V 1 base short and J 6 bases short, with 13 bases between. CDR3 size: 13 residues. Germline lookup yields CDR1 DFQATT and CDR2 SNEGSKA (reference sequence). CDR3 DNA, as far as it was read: TGCAGTGCTAGAGCCGACAGAGCTCCCGAG. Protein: CSARADRAPE. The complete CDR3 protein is CSARADRAPEQYF.

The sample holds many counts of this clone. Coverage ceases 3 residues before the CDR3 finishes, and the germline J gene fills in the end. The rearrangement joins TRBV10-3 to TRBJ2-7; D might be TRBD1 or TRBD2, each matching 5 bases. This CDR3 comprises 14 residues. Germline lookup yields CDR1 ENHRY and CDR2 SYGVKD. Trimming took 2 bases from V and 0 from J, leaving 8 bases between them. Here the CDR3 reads CAISEEGISYEQYF. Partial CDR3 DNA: TGTGCCATCAGTGAGGAGGGGATCTCCTACGAG.

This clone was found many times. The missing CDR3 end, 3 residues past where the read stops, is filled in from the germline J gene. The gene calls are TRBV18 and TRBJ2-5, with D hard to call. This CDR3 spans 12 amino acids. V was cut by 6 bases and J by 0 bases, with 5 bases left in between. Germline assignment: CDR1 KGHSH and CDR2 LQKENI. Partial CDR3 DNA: TGTGCCAGCTCCCGCGACCAAGAGACC. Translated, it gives CASSRDQET. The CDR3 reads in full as CASSRDQETQYF.

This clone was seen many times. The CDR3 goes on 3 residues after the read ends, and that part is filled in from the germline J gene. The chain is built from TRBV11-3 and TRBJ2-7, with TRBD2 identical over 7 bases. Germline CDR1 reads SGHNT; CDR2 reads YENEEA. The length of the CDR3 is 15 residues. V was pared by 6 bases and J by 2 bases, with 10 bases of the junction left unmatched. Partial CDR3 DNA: TGTGCCAGCAGGGAAGGGGTTAGCGGGCCCTACGAG. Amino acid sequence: CASREGVSGPYE. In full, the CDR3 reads CASREGVSGPYEQYF.